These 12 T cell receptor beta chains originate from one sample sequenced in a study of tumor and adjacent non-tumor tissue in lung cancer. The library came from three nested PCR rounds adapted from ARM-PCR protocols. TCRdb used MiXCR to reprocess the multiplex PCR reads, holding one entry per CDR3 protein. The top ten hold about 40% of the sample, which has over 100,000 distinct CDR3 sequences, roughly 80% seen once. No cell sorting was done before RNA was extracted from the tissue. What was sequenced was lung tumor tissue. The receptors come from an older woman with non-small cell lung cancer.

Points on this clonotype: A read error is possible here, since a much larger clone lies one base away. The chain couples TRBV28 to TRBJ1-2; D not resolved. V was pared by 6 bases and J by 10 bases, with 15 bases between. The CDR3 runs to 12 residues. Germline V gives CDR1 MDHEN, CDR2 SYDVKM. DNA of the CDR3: TGTGCCAGCAGGGTTGCGGTCGGCGTCTACACCTTC. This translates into CASRVAVGVYTF.

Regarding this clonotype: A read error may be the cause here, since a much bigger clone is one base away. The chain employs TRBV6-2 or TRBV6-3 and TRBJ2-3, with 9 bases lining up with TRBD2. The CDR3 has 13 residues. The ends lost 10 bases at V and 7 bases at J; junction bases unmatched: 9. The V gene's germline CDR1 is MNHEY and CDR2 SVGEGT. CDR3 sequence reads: CANRSSGGYTQYF. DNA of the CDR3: TGTGCCAACAGAAGTAGCGGGGGCTATACGCAGTATTTT.

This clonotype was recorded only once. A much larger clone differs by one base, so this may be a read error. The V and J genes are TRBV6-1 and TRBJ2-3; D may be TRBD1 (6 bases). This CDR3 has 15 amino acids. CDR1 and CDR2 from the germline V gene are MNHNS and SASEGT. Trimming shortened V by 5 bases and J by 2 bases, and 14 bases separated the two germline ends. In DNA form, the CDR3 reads TGTGCCAGCAGTTTTTGGGGGCGCGACACAGATACGCAGTATTTT. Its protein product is CASSFWGRDTDTQYF.

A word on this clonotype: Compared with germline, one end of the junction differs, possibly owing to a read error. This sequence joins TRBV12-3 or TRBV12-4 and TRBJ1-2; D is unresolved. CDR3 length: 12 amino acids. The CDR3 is CTSSNRVDGYTF. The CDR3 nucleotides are TGTACCAGCAGCAACCGGGTGGATGGCTACACCTTC.

CDR3 sequence reads: CASSLPDVSGNTIYF. The CDR3 DNA follows: TGCGCCAGCAGCTTGCCCGATGTCTCTGGAAACACCATATATTTT. The V gene is TRBV5-1, the J gene TRBJ1-3; D is unresolved. With 1 base removed from V and 0 bases from J, the gap between germline ends came to 8 bases. The CDR3 has 15 residues. Germline CDR1 reads SGHRS; CDR2 reads YFSETQ.

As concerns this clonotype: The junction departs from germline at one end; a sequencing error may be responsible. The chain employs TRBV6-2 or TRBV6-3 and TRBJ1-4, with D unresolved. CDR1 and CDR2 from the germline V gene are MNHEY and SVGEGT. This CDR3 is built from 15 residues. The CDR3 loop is CASSGADATNDKLFF. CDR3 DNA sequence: TGTGCCAGCAGTGGAGCAGACGCAACTAATGATAAACTATTTTTT.

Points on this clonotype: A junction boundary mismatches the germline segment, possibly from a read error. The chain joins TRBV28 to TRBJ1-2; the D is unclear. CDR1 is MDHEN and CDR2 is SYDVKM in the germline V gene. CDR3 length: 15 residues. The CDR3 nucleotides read TGTGTCAGCAATCGGTTAAAGATATCTAACTATGGCTACACCTTC. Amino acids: CVSNRLKISNYGYTF.

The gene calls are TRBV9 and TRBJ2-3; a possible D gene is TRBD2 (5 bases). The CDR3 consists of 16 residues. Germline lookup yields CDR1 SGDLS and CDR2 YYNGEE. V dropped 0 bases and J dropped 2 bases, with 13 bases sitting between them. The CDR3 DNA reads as TGTGCCAGCAGCGTAGCGGGATCTGGCCACACAGATACGCAGTATTTT. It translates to CASSVAGSGHTDTQYF.

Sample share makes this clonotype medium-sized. In DNA, the CDR3 is TGTGCCAGCAGTGTTCCGGGCCGCTACGAGCAGTACTTC. As protein: CASSVPGRYEQYF. The chain employs TRBV6-5 and TRBJ2-7, with D unresolved. V was pared by 5 bases and J by 3 bases, with 11 bases between. Germline values: CDR1 MNHEY, CDR2 SVGAGI. CDR3 length: 13 residues.

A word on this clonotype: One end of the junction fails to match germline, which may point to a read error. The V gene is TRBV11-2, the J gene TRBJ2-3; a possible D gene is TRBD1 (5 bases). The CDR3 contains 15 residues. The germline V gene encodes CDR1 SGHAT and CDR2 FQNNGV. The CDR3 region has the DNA TGTGCCAGCAGCTTAGTGGAGAGAGTGACAGATACTCAGTATTTT. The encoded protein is CASSLVERVTDTQYF.

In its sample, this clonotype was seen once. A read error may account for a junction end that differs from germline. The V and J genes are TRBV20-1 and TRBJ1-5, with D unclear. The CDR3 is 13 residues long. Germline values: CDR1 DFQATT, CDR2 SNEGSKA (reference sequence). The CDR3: CNAQPDDIQPQHF. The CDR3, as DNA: TGCAATGCTCAGCCCGATGACATTCAGCCCCAACATTTT.

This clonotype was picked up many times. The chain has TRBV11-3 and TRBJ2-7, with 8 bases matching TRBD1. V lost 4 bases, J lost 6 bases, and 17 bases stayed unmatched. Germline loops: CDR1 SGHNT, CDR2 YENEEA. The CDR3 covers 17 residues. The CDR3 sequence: CASSSPTGTGIVGEQYF. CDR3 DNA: TGTGCCAGCAGCTCCCCAACCGGGACAGGCATAGTTGGCGAGCAGTACTTC.